The 7 T cell receptor beta chains reported below all come from one sample, sequenced in a study of breast tumors, draining lymph nodes, adjacent tissues. TCRdb reanalysed the multiplex PCR reads using MiXCR and keeps one entry per CDR3 protein. The table shows nearly 110,000 distinct CDR3 sequences, with about 29% occurring only once. Samples came from axillary lymph nodes draining the breast cancer. The sequenced sample consisted of axillary lymph node tissue. The receptors derive from a female donor with breast cancer. Some clones in this sample may be carry-over from other donors' samples.

This clonotype was observed many times. The V gene is TRBV12-5, the J gene TRBJ2-3, with 10 bases identical to TRBD2. The CDR3 has 14 amino acids. Per the germline V gene, CDR1 is LGHNT and CDR2 is FRNRAP. After removal of 4 bases from V and 4 bases from J, the junction contained 2 bases not matched to a gene. CDR3 region: CASGSGLAADTQYF. CDR3 DNA sequence: TGTGCTAGTGGTTCCGGACTAGCGGCAGATACGCAGTATTTT.

The table lists this clonotype with many counts. This CDR3 is CASSLQGARAYGYTF. CDR3 bases: TGTGCCAGCAGTTTACAGGGGGCTCGGGCCTATGGCTACACCTTC. This chain uses TRBV7-2 with TRBJ1-2; 9 bases are a match to TRBD1. Unmatched junction bases numbered 9, after V lost 6 bases and J lost 4 bases. The CDR3 spans 15 residues. The germline V gene has CDR1 SGHTA and CDR2 FQGNSA. The whole variable domain, remainder taken from reference TRBV7-2 and TRBJ1-2, is GAGVSQSPSNKVTEKGKDVELRCDPISGHTALYWYRQSLGQGLEFLIYFQGNSAPDKSGLPSDRFSAERTGGSVSTLTIQRTQQEDSAVYLCASSLQGARAYGYTFGSGTRLTVV.

The table lists this clonotype with many counts. The J gene is TRBJ1-2, the V gene TRBV19, with 10 bases lining up with TRBD1. The trim removed 2 bases at V and 7 bases at J, leaving 10 bases unmatched. Germline assignment: CDR1 LNHDA and CDR2 SQIVND (reference sequence). This CDR3 region has 16 residues. The CDR3: CASSITLPGQGPGYTF. CDR3 coding DNA: TGTGCCAGTAGTATAACGCTACCGGGACAGGGGCCTGGCTACACCTTC.

As to this clonotype: A junction boundary mismatches the germline segment, possibly from a read error. This chain uses TRBV12-3 or TRBV12-4 with TRBJ1-6; D remains unclear. The CDR3 is 15 residues long. The CDR3 bases are TGTGCCGGCAGTTTAGGTCAGCTTTATAACTCACCCCTCCACTTT. Protein sequence: CAGSLGQLYNSPLHF.

This clonotype was seen just once. The chain employs TRBV19 and TRBJ2-5; 10 positions agree with TRBD1. The germline CDR1 and CDR2 sequences are LNHDA and SQIVND (reference sequence). Losses at the gene ends were 3 bases for V and 5 bases for J; bases not matched to a gene: 6. The CDR3 has 15 amino acids. The CDR3, as DNA: TGTGCCAGTAGTATGGACAGGGGGGCGAAGGAGACCCAGTACTTC. Its translation is CASSMDRGAKETQYF.

This chain links TRBV12-2 with TRBJ1-2; the table names TRBD1, a call not compared with the DNA. TRBV12-2 constitutes a pseudogene. This CDR3 is built from 13 residues. DNA of the CDR3: TGTGCAAGTCGCTTTGAAGGGGGCTATGGCTACACCTTC. Translated, it gives CASRFEGGYGYTF.

This clonotype was detected only a few times. V and J are TRBV5-8 and TRBJ2-2; the D gene is possibly TRBD1 (6 bases). Trimming left V 4 bases short and J 4 bases short, with 11 bases between. CDR3 length: 14 residues. Germline V CDR1 and CDR2: SGHTS, YDEGEE. DNA for the CDR3: TGTGCCAGCAGCCGTGGACAGTCCACCGGGGAGCTGTTTTTT. It codes for CASSRGQSTGELFF.